This TCR beta chain derives from a study of blood T cell repertoires in COVID-19. Study summary: Collection of acute and convalescent COVID-19 samples took place in the United States, Italy and Spain. From T cells, B-cell-depleted T cells, or PBMCs came the material, which was cDNA or gDNA.

Trimming removed 2 bases at V and 2 bases at J, with 7 bases between. Germline V CDR1 and CDR2: GTSNPN, SVGIG (reference sequence). CDR3 size: 13 residues. As handled by the study authors: It was from reference gene primer amplification that nucleated cell counts were estimated. The assay was immunoSEQ multiplex PCR, and TCRdb's table has in-frame clones only and misses some. V, J and clone size were drawn from that table, and D and trimming were deduced from the DNA. The sample lists about 180,000 clones; 80% to 90% were seen once. This clone was counted between two and nine times. Sample: peripheral blood. V is TRBV30 and J is TRBJ1-5; D is unclear. This clonotype was obtained from a human donor with active or convalescent COVID-19. The donor label of this sample is uncertain. For the CDR3, the DNA is TGTGCCTGGAGTACCGGAGGCAATCAGCCCCAGCATTTT. Encoded protein: CAWSTGGNQPQHF.